The sequence of this TCR beta chain was determined in a study of cytomegalovirus exposure and HLA in healthy donors. Of note for this clone: Its antigen is not identified.

V was pared by 5 bases and J by 9 bases, with 10 bases between. Looked up from germline, CDR1 is SGHAT and CDR2 is FQNNGV. CDR3 size: 11 residues. Sequencing used immunoSEQ multiplex PCR; TCRdb keeps in-frame clones, though not all of them. This sample has some 130,000 clones, with about 88% found just once. Points from the study as a whole: Both high specificity and high sensitivity reportedly marked the classifier's diagnosis of cytomegalovirus status. Rare TCR sequences dominated, though some public TCRs recurred in many donors.

This TCR was recovered from a woman under 30 in good health and CMV-seronegative. The J gene is TRBJ2-5, the V gene TRBV11-2; D unclear. The material sequenced was PBMCs. This CDR3 reads CASSPQQAQYF. CDR3 DNA sequence: TGTGCCAGCAGCCCTCAGCAGGCCCAGTACTTC.